This entry is about one T cell receptor beta chain. Its antigen is unidentified. CDR1 is SNHLY, CDR2 FYNNEI, per germline. Trimming took off 5 bases at V and 3 bases at J, with 11 bases between the two ends. The CDR3 is 13 amino acids. The data were obtained in a study of T cell responses to AZD1222 COVID-19 vaccine. Study findings and constraints: Repertoires were sampled only after the peak T cell response. Vaccine-associated CD4 TCRs ranged over spike, dominating at 160-218 and 743-854.

Profiling relied on immunoSEQ multiplex PCR, and the TCRdb table lists in-frame clones only, not all of them. The sample has some 80,000 clones; 88% are singletons. The J gene is TRBJ2-7, the V gene TRBV2; D possibly corresponds to TRBD1 (5 bases). This TCR was sampled from an adult in good health. Source: peripheral blood, taken on day 0 of MenACWY control vaccination. The CDR3 nucleotides read TGTGCCAGCAGTTACCCAGGGAACTACGAGCAGTACTTC. Its protein product is CASSYPGNYEQYF.